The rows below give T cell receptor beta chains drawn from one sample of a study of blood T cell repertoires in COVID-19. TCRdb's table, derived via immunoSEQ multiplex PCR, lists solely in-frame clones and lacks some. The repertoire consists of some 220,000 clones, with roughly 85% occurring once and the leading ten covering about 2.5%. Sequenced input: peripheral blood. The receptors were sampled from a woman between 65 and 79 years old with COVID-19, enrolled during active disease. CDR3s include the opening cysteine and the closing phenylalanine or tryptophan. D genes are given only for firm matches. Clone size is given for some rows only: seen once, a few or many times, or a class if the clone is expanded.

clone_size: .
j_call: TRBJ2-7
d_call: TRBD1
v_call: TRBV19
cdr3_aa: CASSILGDRGRRYEQYF
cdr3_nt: TGTGCCAGTAGTATCTTAGGGGACAGGGGGCGCCGCTACGAGCAGTACTTC

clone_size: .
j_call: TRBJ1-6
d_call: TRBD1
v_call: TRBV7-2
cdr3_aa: CASSFPGQRNSPLHF
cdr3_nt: TGTGCCAGCAGCTTCCCGGGACAGCGAAATTCACCCCTCCACTTT

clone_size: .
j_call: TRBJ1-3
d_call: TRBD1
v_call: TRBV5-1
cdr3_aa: CASSETGGNTIYF
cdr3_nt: TGCGCCAGCAGCGAGACAGGGGGCAACACCATATATTTT

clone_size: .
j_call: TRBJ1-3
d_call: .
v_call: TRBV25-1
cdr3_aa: CASSEFGPPLSGNTIYF
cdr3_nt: TGTGCCAGCAGTGAATTTGGCCCTCCGCTCTCTGGAAACACCATATATTTT

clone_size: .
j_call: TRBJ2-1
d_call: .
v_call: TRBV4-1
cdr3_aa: CASSQDWREPYNEQFF
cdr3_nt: TGCGCCAGCAGCCAAGATTGGCGGGAACCCTACAATGAGCAGTTCTTC

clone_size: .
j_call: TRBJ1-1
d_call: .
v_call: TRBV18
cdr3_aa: CASSPPNRMNTEAFF
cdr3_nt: TGTGCCAGCTCACCACCGAACAGAATGAACACTGAAGCTTTCTTT

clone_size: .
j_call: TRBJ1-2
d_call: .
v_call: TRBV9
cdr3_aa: CASSVGQGLYYGYTF
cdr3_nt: TGTGCCAGCAGCGTAGGGCAGGGCTTGTACTATGGCTACACCTTC

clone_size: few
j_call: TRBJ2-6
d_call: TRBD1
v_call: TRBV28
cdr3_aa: CASSSNRDRSAGANVLTF
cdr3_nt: TGTGCCAGCAGTTCAAACCGGGACAGGAGCGCTGGGGCCAACGTCCTGACTTTC

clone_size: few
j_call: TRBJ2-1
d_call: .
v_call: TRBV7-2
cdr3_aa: CASSSGLSPYNEQFF
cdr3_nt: TGTGCCAGCAGCTCGGGACTGTCCCCGTACAATGAGCAGTTCTTC

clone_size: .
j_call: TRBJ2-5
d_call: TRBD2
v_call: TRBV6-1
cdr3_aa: CASSKGTSGGLYQETQYF
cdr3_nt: TGTGCCAGCAGTAAAGGGACTAGCGGGGGGCTATACCAAGAGACCCAGTACTTC

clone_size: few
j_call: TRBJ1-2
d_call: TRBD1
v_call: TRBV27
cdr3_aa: CASSPRDRVYGYTF
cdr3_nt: TGTGCCAGCAGTCCACGGGACAGGGTCTACGGCTACACCTTC

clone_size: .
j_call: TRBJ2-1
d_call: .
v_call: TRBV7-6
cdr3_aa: CASSLIGGDSYNEQFF
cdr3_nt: TGTGCCAGCAGCTTGATAGGTGGAGACTCCTACAATGAGCAGTTCTTC

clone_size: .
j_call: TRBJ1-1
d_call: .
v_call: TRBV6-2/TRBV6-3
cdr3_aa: CASSYPKKTDSNTEAFF
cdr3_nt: TGTGCCAGCAGTTACCCTAAGAAAACTGACAGCAACACTGAAGCTTTCTTT

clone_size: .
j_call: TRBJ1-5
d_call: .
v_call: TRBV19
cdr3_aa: CASSIMSGGNQPQHF
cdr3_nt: TGTGCCAGTAGTATAATGTCCGGGGGGAATCAGCCCCAGCATTTT

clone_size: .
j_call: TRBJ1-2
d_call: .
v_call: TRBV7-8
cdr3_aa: CASSLGSTGTYGYTF
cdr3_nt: TGTGCCAGCAGCTTAGGGAGCACAGGGACATATGGCTACACCTTC

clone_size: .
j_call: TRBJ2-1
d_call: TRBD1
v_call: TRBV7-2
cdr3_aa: CASSFPAQGASSYNEQFF
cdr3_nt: TGTGCCAGCAGCTTTCCCGCACAGGGGGCGTCATCCTACAATGAGCAGTTCTTC

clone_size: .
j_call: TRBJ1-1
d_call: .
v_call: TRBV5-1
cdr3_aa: CASSLDAGLNTEAFF
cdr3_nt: TGCGCCAGCAGCCTGGATGCAGGGCTGAACACTGAAGCTTTCTTT

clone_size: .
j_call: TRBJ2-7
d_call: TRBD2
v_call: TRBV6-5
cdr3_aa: CASSRSGSSYEQYF
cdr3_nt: TGTGCCAGCAGCCGAAGCGGGAGCTCCTACGAGCAGTACTTC

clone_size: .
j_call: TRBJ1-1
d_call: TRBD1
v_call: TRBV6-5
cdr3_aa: CASSYQGQGATQAFF
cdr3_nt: TGTGCCAGCAGTTACCAGGGGCAGGGGGCCACCCAAGCTTTCTTT

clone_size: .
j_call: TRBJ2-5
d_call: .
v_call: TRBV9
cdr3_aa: CASSVAFSVQETQYF
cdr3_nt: TGTGCCAGCAGCGTAGCGTTTTCAGTACAAGAGACCCAGTACTTC

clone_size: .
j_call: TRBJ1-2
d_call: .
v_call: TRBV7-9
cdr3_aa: CASSLADSSANYGYTF
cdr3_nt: TGTGCCAGCAGCTTAGCGGACAGCTCAGCTAACTATGGCTACACCTTC

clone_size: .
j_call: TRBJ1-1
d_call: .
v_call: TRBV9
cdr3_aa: CASSADPGVNTEAFF
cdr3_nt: TGTGCCAGCAGCGCCGACCCCGGGGTTAACACTGAAGCTTTCTTT

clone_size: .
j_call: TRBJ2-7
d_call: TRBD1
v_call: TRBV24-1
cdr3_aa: CATSWTGRPYEQYF
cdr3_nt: TGTGCCACCAGCTGGACAGGGAGACCCTACGAGCAGTACTTC

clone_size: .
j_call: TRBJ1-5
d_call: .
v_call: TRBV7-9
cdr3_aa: CASRQGDQPQHF
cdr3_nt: TGTGCCAGCAGACAGGGTGATCAGCCCCAGCATTTT

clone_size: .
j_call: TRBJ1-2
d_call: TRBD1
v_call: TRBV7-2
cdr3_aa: CASSLSGQGRYGYTF
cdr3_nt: TGTGCCAGCAGCTTATCGGGACAGGGCCGATATGGCTACACCTTC

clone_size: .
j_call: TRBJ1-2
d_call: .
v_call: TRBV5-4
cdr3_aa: CASSQENIIGYTF
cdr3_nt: TGTGCCAGCAGCCAGGAAAACATCATTGGCTACACCTTC

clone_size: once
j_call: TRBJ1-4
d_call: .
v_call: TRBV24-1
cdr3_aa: CATSAAGQANEKLFF
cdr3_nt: TGTGCCACCAGTGCTGCAGGGCAAGCTAATGAAAAACTGTTTTTT

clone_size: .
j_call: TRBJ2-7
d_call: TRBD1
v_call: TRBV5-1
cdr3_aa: CASSLVLWDRGHEQYF
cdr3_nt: TGCGCCAGCAGCTTGGTACTGTGGGACAGGGGGCACGAGCAGTACTTC

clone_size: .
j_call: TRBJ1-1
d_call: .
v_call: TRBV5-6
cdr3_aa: CASSLVGVMNTEAFF
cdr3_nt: TGTGCCAGCAGCTTGGTGGGCGTTATGAACACTGAAGCTTTCTTT

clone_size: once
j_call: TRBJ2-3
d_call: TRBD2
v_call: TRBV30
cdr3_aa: CAWTSGADTQYF
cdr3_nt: TGTGCCTGGACTAGCGGAGCAGATACGCAGTATTTT

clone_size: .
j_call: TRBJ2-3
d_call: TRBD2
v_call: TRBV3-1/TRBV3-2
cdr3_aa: CASSLWTSGKSDTQYF
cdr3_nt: TGTGCCAGCAGCCTGTGGACTAGCGGGAAGTCAGATACGCAGTATTTT

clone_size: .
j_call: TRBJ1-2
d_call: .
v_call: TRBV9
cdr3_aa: CASSVSGSPYGYTF
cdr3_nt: TGTGCCAGCAGCGTGTCGGGTTCTCCTTATGGCTACACCTTC

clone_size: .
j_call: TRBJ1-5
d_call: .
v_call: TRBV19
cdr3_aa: CASSIDRGYSNQPQHF
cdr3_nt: TGTGCCAGTAGTATAGATCGGGGTTATAGCAATCAGCCCCAGCATTTT

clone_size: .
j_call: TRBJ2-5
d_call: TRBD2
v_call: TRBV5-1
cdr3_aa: CASSLVAGAQETQYF
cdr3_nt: TGCGCCAGCAGCTTGGTAGCGGGAGCCCAAGAGACCCAGTACTTC

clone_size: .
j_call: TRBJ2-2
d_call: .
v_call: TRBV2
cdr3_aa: CASSPDSVGGTGELFF
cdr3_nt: TGTGCCAGCAGTCCCGACTCCGTTGGAGGCACCGGGGAGCTGTTTTTT

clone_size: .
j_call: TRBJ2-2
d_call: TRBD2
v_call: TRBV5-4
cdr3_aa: CASRKGTRENTGELFF
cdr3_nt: TGTGCCAGCAGAAAGGGGACTAGAGAGAACACCGGGGAGCTGTTTTTT

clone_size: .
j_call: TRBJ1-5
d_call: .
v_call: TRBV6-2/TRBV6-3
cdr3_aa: CASSYSSRDQPQHF
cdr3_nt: TGTGCCAGCAGTTACTCGAGTAGAGATCAGCCCCAGCATTTT

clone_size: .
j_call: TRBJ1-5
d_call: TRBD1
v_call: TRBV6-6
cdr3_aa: CASSTGTGKDQPQHF
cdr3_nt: TGTGCCAGCAGTACCGGGACAGGGAAGGATCAGCCCCAGCATTTT

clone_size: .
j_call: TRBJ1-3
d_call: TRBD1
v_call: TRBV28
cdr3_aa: CASSLPLGTDGNTIYF
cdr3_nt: TGTGCCAGCAGTTTACCCCTCGGGACAGATGGAAACACCATATATTTT

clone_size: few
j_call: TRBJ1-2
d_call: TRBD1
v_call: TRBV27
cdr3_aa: CASSRDSSSYGYTF
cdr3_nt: TGTGCCAGCAGTCGGGACAGTTCGAGCTATGGCTACACCTTC

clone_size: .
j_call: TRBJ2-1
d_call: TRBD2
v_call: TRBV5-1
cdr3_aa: CASSFGLAGGSNEQFF
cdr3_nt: TGCGCCAGCAGCTTCGGACTAGCGGGGGGGTCCAATGAGCAGTTCTTC

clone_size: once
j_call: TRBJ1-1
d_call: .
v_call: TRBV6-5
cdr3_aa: CAISQTGSTEAFF
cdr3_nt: TGTGCCATCTCCCAAACGGGTTCCACTGAAGCTTTCTTT

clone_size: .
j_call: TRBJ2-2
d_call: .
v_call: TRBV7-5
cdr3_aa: CARSLGSLLAGVHGELFF
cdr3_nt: TGTGCCAGAAGCTTAGGGTCCTTACTAGCGGGAGTTCACGGGGAGCTGTTTTTT

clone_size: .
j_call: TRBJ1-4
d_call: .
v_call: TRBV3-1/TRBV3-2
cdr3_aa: CASSGTQGSAREKLFF
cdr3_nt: TGTGCCAGCAGCGGAACTCAGGGTTCCGCGCGGGAAAAACTGTTTTTT

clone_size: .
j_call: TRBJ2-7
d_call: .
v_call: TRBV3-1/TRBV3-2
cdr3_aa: CASSPPGAYEQYF
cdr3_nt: TGTGCCAGCAGCCCGCCAGGGGCCTACGAGCAGTACTTC

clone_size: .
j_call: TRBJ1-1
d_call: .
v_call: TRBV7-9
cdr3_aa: CASSLSGLGNTEAFF
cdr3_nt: TGTGCCAGCAGCTTATCAGGGCTGGGAAACACTGAAGCTTTCTTT

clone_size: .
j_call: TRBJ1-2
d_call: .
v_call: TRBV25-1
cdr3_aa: CASRDNQVGYTF
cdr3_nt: TGTGCCAGCAGGGACAACCAGGTGGGCTACACCTTC

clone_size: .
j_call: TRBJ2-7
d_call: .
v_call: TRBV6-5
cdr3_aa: CASSYSTVIDEQYF
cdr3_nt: TGTGCCAGCAGTTACTCGACAGTGATCGACGAGCAGTACTTC

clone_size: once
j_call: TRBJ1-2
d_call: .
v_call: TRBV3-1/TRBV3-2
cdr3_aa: CASSPLRGTKNYGYTF
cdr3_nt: TGTGCCAGCAGCCCCTTAAGGGGGACAAAAAACTATGGCTACACCTTC

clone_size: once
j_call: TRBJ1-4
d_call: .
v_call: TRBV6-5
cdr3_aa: CASKEGATNEKLFF
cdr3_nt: TGTGCCAGCAAGGAGGGTGCAACTAATGAAAAACTGTTTTTT

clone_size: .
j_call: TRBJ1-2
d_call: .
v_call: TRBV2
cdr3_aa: CASRPQPNYGYTF
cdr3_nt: TGTGCCAGCAGACCACAGCCAAACTATGGCTACACCTTC

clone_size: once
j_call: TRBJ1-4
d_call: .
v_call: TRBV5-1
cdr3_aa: CASSSDGDSFNEKLFF
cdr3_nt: TGCGCCAGCAGCTCGGACGGGGACTCATTCAATGAAAAACTGTTTTTT

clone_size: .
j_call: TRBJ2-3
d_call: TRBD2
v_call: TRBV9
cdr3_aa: CASSVAEGGLTDTQYF
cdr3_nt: TGTGCCAGCAGCGTAGCGGAGGGAGGGTTGACAGATACGCAGTATTTT

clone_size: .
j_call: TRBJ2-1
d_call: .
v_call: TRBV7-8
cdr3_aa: CASSLRSSYNEQFF
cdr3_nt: TGTGCCAGCAGCTTACGGAGCTCCTACAATGAGCAGTTCTTC

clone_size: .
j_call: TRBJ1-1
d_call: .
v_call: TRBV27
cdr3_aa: CASSLSDRKNTEAFF
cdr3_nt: TGTGCCAGCAGTTTATCTGACAGAAAGAACACTGAAGCTTTCTTT

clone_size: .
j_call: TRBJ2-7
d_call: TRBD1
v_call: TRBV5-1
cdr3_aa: CASSAGTGAYEQYF
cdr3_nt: TGCGCCAGCAGTGCAGGGACAGGGGCCTACGAGCAGTACTTC

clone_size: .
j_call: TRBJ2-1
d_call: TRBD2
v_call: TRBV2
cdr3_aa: CASSDSLAEYNEQFF
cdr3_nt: TGTGCCAGCAGTGATAGTCTAGCGGAGTACAATGAGCAGTTCTTC

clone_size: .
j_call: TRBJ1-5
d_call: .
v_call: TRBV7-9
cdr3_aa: CASSSEGQPQHF
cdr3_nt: TGTGCCAGCAGCTCGGAGGGGCAGCCCCAGCATTTT

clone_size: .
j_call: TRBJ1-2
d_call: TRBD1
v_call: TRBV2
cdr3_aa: CASRGDRGNGYTF
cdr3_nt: TGTGCCAGCAGGGGGGACAGGGGGAATGGCTACACCTTC